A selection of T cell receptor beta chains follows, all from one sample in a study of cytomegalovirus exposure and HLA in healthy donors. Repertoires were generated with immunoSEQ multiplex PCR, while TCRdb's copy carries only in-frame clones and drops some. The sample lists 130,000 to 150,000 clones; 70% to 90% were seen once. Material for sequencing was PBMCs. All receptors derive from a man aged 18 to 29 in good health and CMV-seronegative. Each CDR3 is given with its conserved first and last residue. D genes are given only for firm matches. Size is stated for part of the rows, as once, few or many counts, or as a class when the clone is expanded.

CDR3 DNA: TGTGCCACCACGGCTGGTGGAGGGGGGGATTACAATGAGCAGTTCTTC
CDR3 protein: CATTAGGGGDYNEQFF
J gene: TRBJ2-1
V gene: TRBV15
clone size: once
D gene: -

CDR3 DNA: TGTGCCAGCAGCTTAGGCGGGGTGTCAGGGGCCAACGTCCTGACTTTC
CDR3 protein: CASSLGGVSGANVLTF
J gene: TRBJ2-6
V gene: TRBV11-2
clone size: -
D gene: -

CDR3 DNA: TGTGCCAGTGGTCGGGGAACAACTAATGAAAAACTGTTTTTT
CDR3 protein: CASGRGTTNEKLFF
J gene: TRBJ1-4
V gene: TRBV6-5
clone size: -
D gene: -

CDR3 DNA: TGTGCCAGCAGCCGGGACAGGGCGGGAGAGACCCAGTACTTC
CDR3 protein: CASSRDRAGETQYF
J gene: TRBJ2-5
V gene: TRBV7-6
clone size: -
D gene: TRBD1

CDR3 DNA: TGTGCCAGAAGCTTGAAGACATTGAACATGAACACTGAAGCTTTCTTT
CDR3 protein: CARSLKTLNMNTEAFF
J gene: TRBJ1-1
V gene: TRBV5-3
clone size: -
D gene: -

CDR3 DNA: TGTGCCAGCAGTTTAACAGCGGGAGGAGCCGGCCGGTACTTC
CDR3 protein: CASSLTAGGAGRYF
J gene: TRBJ2-5
V gene: TRBV27
clone size: once
D gene: TRBD2

CDR3 DNA: TGTGCCAGCAGCTCCACAGGGTTACAAGAGACCCAGTACTTC
CDR3 protein: CASSSTGLQETQYF
J gene: TRBJ2-5
V gene: TRBV7-7
clone size: -
D gene: -

CDR3 DNA: TGCGCCAGCAGCCTAGGGGATACGGTTTACGAGCAGTACTTC
CDR3 protein: CASSLGDTVYEQYF
J gene: TRBJ2-7
V gene: TRBV5-1
clone size: medium-sized
D gene: -

CDR3 DNA: TGCGCCAGCAGTGAGCAACAGGGGGGCGAAGCTTTCTTT
CDR3 protein: CASSEQQGGEAFF
J gene: TRBJ1-1
V gene: TRBV10-1
clone size: -
D gene: TRBD1

CDR3 DNA: TGTGCCAGCAGCTTCAACACAGCTGGAAACACCATATATTTT
CDR3 protein: CASSFNTAGNTIYF
J gene: TRBJ1-3
V gene: TRBV7-9
clone size: -
D gene: -

CDR3 DNA: TGTGCCAGCAGTTACTTTAGCTCCTACAATGAGCAGTTCTTC
CDR3 protein: CASSYFSSYNEQFF
J gene: TRBJ2-1
V gene: TRBV6-5
clone size: -
D gene: -

CDR3 DNA: TGTGCCAGCAGTTTATTCCCCGGTGGAAAACTGTTTTTT
CDR3 protein: CASSLFPGGKLFF
J gene: TRBJ1-4
V gene: TRBV27
clone size: -
D gene: -

CDR3 DNA: TGTGCCAGCTCACCCTACGTCGGCTACACCTTC
CDR3 protein: CASSPYVGYTF
J gene: TRBJ1-2
V gene: TRBV18
clone size: -
D gene: -

CDR3 DNA: TGCGCCAGCAGTCCCGAAGGGGACAGGGGCACCGGGGAGCTGTTTTTT
CDR3 protein: CASSPEGDRGTGELFF
J gene: TRBJ2-2
V gene: TRBV5-1
clone size: once
D gene: TRBD1